This T cell receptor beta chain was observed in a study of T cell responses to AZD1222 COVID-19 vaccine. Points from the study as a whole: Researchers took repertoire samples only after the peak T cell response had come. Seropositivity was recorded at baseline in only 5 or 6 AZD1222 recipients.

The assay was immunoSEQ multiplex PCR, and TCRdb's table has in-frame clones only and misses some. Of more than 65,000 clones in the sample, about nine tenths are singletons; the top ten hold 6.5% to 7.5%. As to this clone: Its antigen is currently unknown.

Unmatched junction bases numbered 6, after V lost 1 base and J lost 5 bases. The germline V gene encodes CDR1 SGHTS and CDR2 YDEGEE. This CDR3 is 14 amino acids long. Sequencing used peripheral blood, obtained on day 0 of AZD1222 vaccination. This clonotype was obtained from an adult in good health. J is TRBJ2-7 and V is TRBV5-8, with TRBD1 identical over 7 bases. The CDR3 nucleotides read TGTGCCAGCAGCTTGTGGCAGGGGGAAGACGAGCAGTACTTC. This translates into CASSLWQGEDEQYF.